What follows is one T cell receptor beta chain and its context. Its target is not known. Germline V CDR1 and CDR2: SGHVS, FQNEAQ. V lost 4 bases to trimming and J lost 0 bases, with 13 bases between them. The CDR3 totals 15 residues. Measured with immunoSEQ multiplex PCR; TCRdb has only the in-frame clones, and not every one. Of over 100,000 clones listed, more than 90% were seen once; the top ten hold about 3.4%. Selected pancreatic ductal adenocarcinoma patients had undergone surgery without neoadjuvant therapy. The data originate from a study of T cells in pancreatic ductal adenocarcinoma. Study conclusions and caveats: Unique clonotypes were around 8-fold more numerous in blood than in tumor. Mean clonality was approximately 0.12 in tumors and 0.065 to 0.075 in blood, not significantly different. The resected pancreatic cancer cohort was biased toward the minority with early-stage disease. Enrichment of CD45RO+ effector over naive T cells in tumors may bias clonality.

The J gene is TRBJ2-7, the V gene TRBV7-8, with unresolved D. Sequencing input: PBMCs. This receptor was obtained from a human donor with pancreatic ductal adenocarcinoma. The chain's CDR3 is CASSSETRSSYEQYF. CDR3 nucleotide sequence: TGTGCCAGCAGCTCAGAGACAAGAAGCTCCTACGAGCAGTACTTC. Based on the CDR3 plus reference TRBV7-8 and TRBJ2-7, the full variable domain is GAGVSQSPRYKVAKRGQDVALRCDPISGHVSLFWYQQALGQGPEFLTYFQNEAQLDKSGLPSDRFFAERPEGSVSTLKIQRTQQEDSAVYLCASSSETRSSYEQYFGPGTRLTVT.